The entry below describes one TCR beta chain. Its specificity is not known. The assay was immunoSEQ multiplex PCR, and TCRdb's table has in-frame clones only and misses some. The sample carries 1.4 million to 1.5 million clones, approximately 96% recorded once. The data derive from a study of shared clonotypes between healthy human individuals. Study as a whole: Contributing individuals were two females and three males aged 18 to 49. General study points: The four-donor shared clonotypes exceeded non-shared clonotypes in generation probability, with non-shared ones scoring lower.

V was clipped by 5 bases and J by 4 bases; unmatched bases: 5. From germline, CDR1 is MNHEY and CDR2 SVGAGI. The CDR3 is 14 amino acids. V gene TRBV6-5 combines with J gene TRBJ1-2; 9 bases map to TRBD1. Sequenced sample: naive CD4+ T cells sorted from blood. The subset denotes: CD45RA+ positively selected. The receptor was derived from a man aged 30-40 years in good health. CDR3 sequence: CASSLGQGLYGYTF. CDR3 coding DNA: TGTGCCAGCAGTCTCGGACAGGGGCTCTATGGCTACACCTTC.